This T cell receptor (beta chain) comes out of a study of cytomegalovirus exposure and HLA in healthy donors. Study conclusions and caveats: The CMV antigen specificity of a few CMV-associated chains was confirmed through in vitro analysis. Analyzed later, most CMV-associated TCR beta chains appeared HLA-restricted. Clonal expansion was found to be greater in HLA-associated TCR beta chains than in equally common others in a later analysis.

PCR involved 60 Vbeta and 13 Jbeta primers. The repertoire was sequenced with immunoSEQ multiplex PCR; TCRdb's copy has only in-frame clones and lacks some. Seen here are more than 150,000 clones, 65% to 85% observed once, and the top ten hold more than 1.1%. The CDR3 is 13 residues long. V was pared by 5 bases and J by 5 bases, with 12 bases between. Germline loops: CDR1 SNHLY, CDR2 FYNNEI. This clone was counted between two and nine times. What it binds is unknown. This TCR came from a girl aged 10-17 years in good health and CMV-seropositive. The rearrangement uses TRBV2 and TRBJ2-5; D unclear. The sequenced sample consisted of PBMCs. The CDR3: CASSLVPEETQYF. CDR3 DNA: TGTGCCAGCAGTCTCGTCCCGGAGGAGACCCAGTACTTC.